What follows describes a single T cell receptor beta chain. The data belong to a study of blood T cell repertoires in COVID-19. As for the study in general: Material from acute and convalescent COVID-19 was sourced from the United States, Italy and Spain. Nucleic acid was either cDNA or gDNA, and it came from T cells, B-cell-depleted T cells, or PBMCs.

The authors' processing: Estimation of nucleated cell counts relied on the amplification of reference gene primers. Measured with immunoSEQ multiplex PCR; TCRdb has only the in-frame clones, and not every one. D and trimming were read from the DNA, whereas the V and J calls and clone size are those reported in that table. The sample yields roughly 65,000 clones, around nine tenths seen once. Germline CDR1 is LGHDT and CDR2 is YNNKEL (reference sequence). Trimming pared 1 base from V and 7 bases from J, leaving 16 bases between. The CDR3 is 16 amino acids. Sequenced input: peripheral blood. The chain carries TRBV3-1 (or the pseudogene TRBV3-2) and TRBJ2-2; TRBD2 is a possible D gene (7 bases). The clonotype comes from a woman aged 60-75 years with acute or convalescent COVID-19. CDR3 protein: CASSQVPGGPGGELFF. The CDR3 DNA is TGTGCCAGCAGCCAAGTCCCCGGGGGGCCGGGCGGGGAGCTGTTTTTT.